What follows are 31 T cell receptor beta chains derived from one specimen sequenced in a study of T cell repertoires in cytomegalovirus infection. TCRdb re-analysed the reads in MiXCR, keeping a single row per CDR3 protein. The sample includes about half a million distinct CDR3 sequences, roughly a third of them seen just once. No antigen has been assigned to these receptors. Sequenced here: cultured PBMCs, sampled from culture after CMV antigen stimulation. The origin of the receptors is a human donor in good health (CMV status not recorded). Some clones in this sample may be carry-over from other donors' samples.

This clonotype occurred once. The chain joins TRBV20-1 to TRBJ2-7, with a possible D match to TRBD2 (6 bases). This CDR3 is 13 amino acids long. The germline V gene encodes CDR1 DFQATT and CDR2 SNEGSKA (reference sequence). The V and J ends lost 7 bases and 2 bases respectively, with 15 bases between them. The CDR3 region has the DNA TGCAGTGGCCGTGGGCGCGGGACCTACGAGCAGTACTTC. This gives the protein CSGRGRGTYEQYF.

The rearrangement joins TRBV19 to TRBJ1-5; possible D gene TRBD1, 5 bases. V lost 5 bases and J lost 6, with 11 bases in between. The CDR3 has 13 amino acids. Germline V CDR1 and CDR2: LNHDA, SQIVND (reference sequence). The CDR3 region has the DNA TGTGCCAGTAGTGAAGGGGTCGGTCAGCCCCAGCATTTT. Amino acids: CASSEGVGQPQHF.

The table lists this clonotype with a few counts. The rearrangement joins TRBV6-2 or TRBV6-3 to TRBJ1-2, with TRBD1 identical over 10 bases. The CDR3 is made up of 17 amino acids. CDR1 and CDR2 from the germline V gene are MNHEY and SVGEGT. V dropped 2 bases and J dropped 1; count of bases not matched to a gene: 7. For the CDR3, the DNA is TGTGCCAGCAGTTACGCCGGGACAGGGGCCTTTAACTATGGCTACACCTTC. It is translated as CASSYAGTGAFNYGYTF.

The V gene is TRBV20-1, the J gene TRBJ1-3; possibly TRBD1 for D (6 bases). Germline loops: CDR1 DFQATT, CDR2 SNEGSKA (reference sequence). The CDR3 consists of 14 residues. V was trimmed by 5 bases and J by 2 bases, leaving 13 bases between them. The CDR3 loop is CSAYVGAAGNTIYF. CDR3 sequence (DNA): TGCAGTGCTTATGTGGGGGCAGCTGGAAACACCATATATTTT.

Turning to this clonotype: A much larger clone sits a single nucleotide away, making a read error possible. The gene calls are TRBV7-2 and TRBJ2-3; 10 nucleotides match TRBD1. The CDR3 extends over 15 amino acids. After removal of 8 bases from V and 2 bases from J, the junction contained 7 bases not matched to a gene. Germline-derived CDR1 and CDR2 are SGHTA and FQGNSA. Written as DNA, the CDR3 is TGTGCCAGCGCTCCGGGACAGGGGTTCACAGATACGCAGTATTTT. Translation: CASAPGQGFTDTQYF.

The genes are TRBV20-1 and TRBJ2-2; 9 bases are shared with TRBD1. The V gene's germline CDR1 is DFQATT and CDR2 SNEGSKA (reference sequence). V lost 0 bases to trimming and J lost 8 bases; unmatched junction nucleotides: 7. The CDR3 has 15 amino acids. CDR3 coding DNA: TGCAGTGCTAGAGATATAACAGGGGGCTATGGGGAGCTGTTTTTT. Its translation: CSARDITGGYGELFF.

This clonotype was detected a few times. J is TRBJ1-4 and V is TRBV2, with D possibly matching TRBD1 (5 bases). The V and J ends lost 1 base and 8 bases respectively, with 14 bases between them. Germline values: CDR1 SNHLY, CDR2 FYNNEI. The length of the CDR3 is 15 residues. CDR3 nucleotide sequence: TGTGCCAGCAGTGAAGGAAGGGCAGCAGGGGAAAAACTGTTTTTT. This translates into CASSEGRAAGEKLFF. The full variable domain, with the rest looked up from reference TRBV2 and TRBJ1-4, is EPEVTQTPSHQVTQMGQEVILRCVPISNHLYFYWYRQILGQKVEFLVSFYNNEISEKSEIFDDQFSVERPDGSNFTLKIRSTKLEDSAMYFCASSEGRAAGEKLFFGSGTQLSVL.

This clonotype was recorded a few times. The chain couples TRBV7-9 to TRBJ2-1; 13 nucleotides agree with TRBD2. Losses at the gene ends were 1 base for V and 8 bases for J; bases not matched to a gene: 11. The length of the CDR3 is 18 residues. In germline, CDR1 is SEHNR, CDR2 FQNEAQ (reference sequence). CDR3 DNA sequence: TGTGCCAGCAGCTTAGGGACTAGCGGGAGTGCCTTTTCGGATGAGCAGTTCTTC. Its translation is CASSLGTSGSAFSDEQFF.

The rearrangement uses TRBV5-1 and TRBJ1-2, with TRBD1 matching 7 bases. Losses at the gene ends were 0 bases for V and 4 bases for J; bases not matched to a gene: 6. In germline, CDR1 is SGHRS, CDR2 YFSETQ. The CDR3 runs to 15 residues. The DNA of the CDR3 is TGCGCCAGCAGCTTGGATGGACAGGCGGCCTATGGCTACACCTTC. It encodes CASSLDGQAAYGYTF.

V and J are TRBV19 and TRBJ1-2; 8 bases fit TRBD1. V trimming: 5 bases; J trimming: 4 bases; junction bases outside the gene matches: 9. The CDR3 runs 15 residues. Germline assignment: CDR1 LNHDA and CDR2 SQIVND (reference sequence). Written as DNA, the CDR3 is TGTGCCAGTAGTTCTCAGGACAGGGAGGCCTATGGCTACACCTTC. It codes for CASSSQDREAYGYTF. Full variable domain (remainder filled in from reference TRBV19 and TRBJ1-2): DGGITQSPKYLFRKEGQNVTLSCEQNLNHDAMYWYRQDPGQGLRLIYYSQIVNDFQKGDIAEGYSVSREKKESFPLTVTSAQKNPTAFYLCASSSQDREAYGYTFGSGTRLTVV.

This chain links TRBV4-1 with TRBJ2-5; tentatively, D is TRBD2 (5 bases). V was clipped by 0 bases and J by 2 bases, with 16 bases between them. CDR1 and CDR2 (germline): MGHRA, YSYEKL. The CDR3 loop spans 17 amino acids. The CDR3 region has the DNA TGCGCCAGCAGCCAAGATGGGTTGGAGGCCCAACAAGAGACCCAGTACTTC. As protein: CASSQDGLEAQQETQYF.

This clonotype occurred many times. This sequence joins TRBV7-2 and TRBJ2-3, with 11 positions matching TRBD2. CDR1 and CDR2 (germline): SGHTA, FQGNSA. This CDR3 has 19 residues. The V segment lost 5 bases and the J segment 0 bases; nucleotides outside the gene matches: 13. The CDR3 reads CASSPRRLAGGHSTDTQYF. CDR3 coding DNA: TGTGCCAGCAGCCCACGTCGGCTAGCGGGAGGTCATAGCACAGATACGCAGTATTTT.

This clonotype was seen a few times. The CDR3 spells CASNYLGLAYNEQFF. In nucleotides, the CDR3 is TGTGCCAGCAATTACTTGGGACTAGCCTACAATGAGCAGTTCTTC. The chain uses TRBV9 and TRBJ2-1, with 8 bases lining up with TRBD2. The CDR3 runs 15 residues. Losses at the gene ends were 6 bases for V and 2 bases for J; bases not matched to a gene: 7. Germline assignment: CDR1 SGDLS and CDR2 YYNGEE.

This clonotype was observed a few times. The DNA for the CDR3 is TGTGCCAGCAGCGGATATCCGGACAGGTCGTTCTACGAGCAGTACGTC. This gives the protein CASSGYPDRSFYEQYV. The genes are TRBV5-5 and TRBJ2-7; 7 positions match TRBD1. Germline-derived CDR1 and CDR2 are SGHKS and YYEKEE (reference sequence). This CDR3 region has 16 residues. J lost 3 bases, V lost 4 bases, and 13 bases had no gene match.

In its sample, this clonotype was seen many times. The gene calls are TRBV6-6 and TRBJ2-7; 7 bases map to TRBD1. Trimming removed 2 bases from V and 2 bases from J; junction bases left unmatched: 21. The germline CDR1 and CDR2 sequences are MNHNY and SVGAGI (reference sequence). The CDR3 loop spans 20 amino acids. The CDR3, as DNA: TGTGCCAGCAGTTACACTGATGGGGAATTAGGACAGGCATCCACCTACGAGCAGTACGTC. Translation: CASSYTDGELGQASTYEQYV.

V and J are TRBV12-3 or TRBV12-4 and TRBJ2-1; the D gene is possibly TRBD2 (5 bases). The CDR3 totals 12 residues. Trimming took off 8 bases at V and 11 bases at J, with 16 bases between the two ends. CDR3 region: CASGLDRRKQFF. CDR3 bases: TGTGCCAGCGGCCTTGACCGGAGGAAGCAGTTCTTC.

In its sample, this clonotype was seen a few times. This chain links TRBV7-9 with TRBJ2-5, with D possibly matching TRBD1 (7 bases). V lost 5 bases and J lost 2, with 15 bases in between. Germline V gives CDR1 SEHNR, CDR2 FQNEAQ (reference sequence). CDR3 length equals 15 residues. Here the CDR3 DNA reads TGTGCCAGCAGCCCCGCGGCAGGGGGGCAAGAGACCCAGTACTTC. Translation gives CASSPAAGGQETQYF.

This clonotype was counted a few times. This rearrangement joins TRBV12-5 to TRBJ2-1; 10 positions match TRBD1. The germline gives CDR1 LGHNT, CDR2 FRNRAP. The CDR3 is 20 residues long. Germline trimming cut 1 base from V and 4 bases from J; bases unmatched to any gene: 16. In nucleotides, the CDR3 is TGTGCTAGTGGTTTGGAGACAGGGGGCAGGTTGTCGGGATTATACAATGAGCAGTTCTTC. Translating gives CASGLETGGRLSGLYNEQFF.

At least ten counts were recorded for this clonotype. The rearrangement uses TRBV7-2 and TRBJ2-5; D is possibly TRBD2 (5 bases). This CDR3 region has 13 residues. Trimming pared 1 base from V and 9 bases from J, leaving 12 bases between. Germline V gives CDR1 SGHTA, CDR2 FQGNSA. The DNA for the CDR3 is TGTGCCAGCAGCTTAGATGGGAGTGCGGCCCAGTACTTC. The encoded protein is CASSLDGSAAQYF.

This clonotype showed up just a few times. This chain uses TRBV10-1 with TRBJ2-1; D may match TRBD1 or TRBD2 (5 bases each). V shed 4 bases and J shed 6 bases, with 13 bases lying between them. Germline CDR1 reads WNHNN; CDR2 reads SYGVQD (reference sequence). This CDR3 has 14 residues. This CDR3 is CASSGDRDRNEQFF. In DNA form, the CDR3 reads TGCGCCAGCAGTGGAGACCGGGACCGCAATGAGCAGTTCTTC.

This clonotype was seen at least ten times. The V gene is TRBV7-2, the J gene TRBJ2-3; 9 nucleotides align to TRBD1. CDR1 and CDR2 (germline): SGHTA, FQGNSA. The CDR3 totals 19 residues. The trim removed 7 bases at V and 0 bases at J, leaving 17 bases unmatched. CDR3 region: CASKNDRAGTGSSTDTQYF. CDR3 bases: TGTGCCAGCAAAAACGACCGGGCCGGGACAGGGTCTAGCACAGATACGCAGTATTTT.

This clonotype was found many times. The chain joins TRBV7-8 to TRBJ2-3, with 10 bases lining up with TRBD2. The CDR3 totals 16 residues. From germline, CDR1 is SGHVS and CDR2 FQNEAQ. Trimming took 2 bases from V and 4 from J; bases not matched to a gene: 6. In DNA, the CDR3 is TGTGCCAGCAGCTTAATCTCTAGCGGGAGCTCAGATACGCAGTATTTT. As protein: CASSLISSGSSDTQYF. Filled out from reference TRBV7-8 and TRBJ2-3, the complete variable domain reads GAGVSQSPRYKVAKRGQDVALRCDPISGHVSLFWYQQALGQGPEFLTYFQNEAQLDKSGLPSDRFFAERPEGSVSTLKIQRTQQEDSAVYLCASSLISSGSSDTQYFGPGTRLTVL.

This clonotype has just a few counts. This rearrangement joins TRBV4-1 to TRBJ1-1; 9 nucleotides align to TRBD1. The V and J ends lost 0 bases and 7 bases, in that order; junction bases with no gene match: 3. In germline, CDR1 is MGHRA, CDR2 YSYEKL. The CDR3 covers 14 residues. The CDR3 DNA follows: TGCGCCAGCAGCCAAGAACAGGACAGGGGTGAAGCTTTCTTT. This gives the protein CASSQEQDRGEAFF.

This clonotype was counted between two and nine times. V usage is TRBV19 and J usage is TRBJ2-1, with D perhaps TRBD2 (5 bases). Trimming cost V 5 bases and J 5 bases, with 16 bases left between them. The CDR3 is 15 amino acids. Germline CDR1 is LNHDA and CDR2 is SQIVND (reference sequence). DNA for the CDR3: TGTGCCAGTAGTCGGTCGACTACCACCAACAATGAGCAGTTCTTC. Its translation: CASSRSTTTNNEQFF. The entire variable domain, with the rest obtained from reference TRBV19 and TRBJ2-1, is as follows: DGGITQSPKYLFRKEGQNVTLSCEQNLNHDAMYWYRQDPGQGLRLIYYSQIVNDFQKGDIAEGYSVSREKKESFPLTVTSAQKNPTAFYLCASSRSTTTNNEQFFGPGTRLTVL.

This chain joins TRBV6-5 and TRBJ2-1; 10 nucleotides line up with TRBD2. V lost 6 bases to trimming and J lost 9 bases; unmatched junction nucleotides: 11. CDR1 is MNHEY and CDR2 is SVGAGI in the germline V gene. There are 15 residues in the CDR3. The CDR3 nucleotides read TGTGCCAGCAGCCCACAGCGGGAGGGCCTTGGTGAGCAGTTCTTC. Translated: CASSPQREGLGEQFF.

The V and J genes are TRBV28 and TRBJ2-3; the match to TRBD1 covers 8 bases. Germline assignment: CDR1 MDHEN and CDR2 SYDVKM. V trimming: 3 bases; J trimming: 7 bases; junction bases outside the gene matches: 15. The CDR3 consists of 17 residues. The CDR3 sequence is CASSFSRRARGQNTQYF. The CDR3 bases are TGTGCCAGCAGTTTCTCCCGACGAGCCAGGGGGCAGAATACGCAGTATTTT.

This clonotype was detected a few times. The gene calls are TRBV6-1 and TRBJ2-5, with a tentative D call TRBD1 (6 bases). The V and J ends lost 3 bases and 2 bases respectively, with 10 bases between them. Looked up from germline, CDR1 is MNHNS and CDR2 is SASEGT. The CDR3 contains 14 residues. The CDR3 is CASSDWDIQETQYF. The DNA for the CDR3 is TGTGCCAGCAGTGACTGGGACATTCAAGAGACCCAGTACTTC.

This clonotype was detected only a few times. The V and J genes are TRBV28 and TRBJ1-1; 7 positions match TRBD1. V trimming: 6 bases; J trimming: 5 bases; junction bases outside the gene matches: 12. The germline CDR1 and CDR2 sequences are MDHEN and SYDVKM. This CDR3 comprises 15 residues. CDR3 in amino acids: CASRSTGIRGTEAFF. The CDR3 DNA sequence: TGTGCCAGCAGGTCGACAGGGATAAGGGGAACTGAAGCTTTCTTT. Looking up the rest from reference TRBV28 and TRBJ1-1 gives the full variable domain: DVKVTQSSRYLVKRTGEKVFLECVQDMDHENMFWYRQDPGLGLRLIYFSYDVKMKEKGDIPEGYSVSREKKERFSLILESASTNQTSMYLCASRSTGIRGTEAFFGQGTRLTVV.

Only a few counts were recorded for this clonotype. The rearrangement uses TRBV7-2 and TRBJ1-6, with 9 nucleotides matching TRBD1. J gave up 10 bases and V 6 bases, and 7 bases lay outside the gene matches. Germline V gene lookup returns CDR1 SGHTA and CDR2 FQGNSA. This CDR3 has 14 residues. CDR3 nucleotide sequence: TGTGCCAGCAGGACGGGGACAGGGAGATCACCCCTCCACTTT. Translation: CASRTGTGRSPLHF.

This clonotype was found many times. V and J are TRBV7-2 and TRBJ2-2, with 7 positions matching TRBD2. The CDR3 is made up of 15 amino acids. The germline CDR1 and CDR2 sequences are SGHTA and FQGNSA. Trimming at V came to 1 base and at J to 5 bases, leaving 4 bases not matched to a gene. The CDR3 spells CASSLGLAGTGELFF. As DNA, the CDR3 is TGTGCCAGCAGCTTAGGACTAGCCGGGACCGGGGAGCTGTTTTTT. The whole variable domain, filled in from reference TRBV7-2 and TRBJ2-2, reads GAGVSQSPSNKVTEKGKDVELRCDPISGHTALYWYRQSLGQGLEFLIYFQGNSAPDKSGLPSDRFSAERTGGSVSTLTIQRTQQEDSAVYLCASSLGLAGTGELFFGEGSRLTVL.

A few counts support this clonotype. The rearrangement links TRBV7-2 to TRBJ1-1; TRBD1 matches at 9 bases. The V gene end was trimmed by 4 bases and the J gene end by 5 bases; junction bases not matched to a gene: 2. CDR3 length: 13 amino acids. Germline assignment: CDR1 SGHTA and CDR2 FQGNSA. In DNA form, the CDR3 reads TGTGCCAGCAGCTGGACAGGGGTGACTGAAGCTTTCTTT. Protein sequence: CASSWTGVTEAFF. Drawing the rest from reference TRBV7-2 and TRBJ1-1, the complete variable domain is GAGVSQSPSNKVTEKGKDVELRCDPISGHTALYWYRQSLGQGLEFLIYFQGNSAPDKSGLPSDRFSAERTGGSVSTLTIQRTQQEDSAVYLCASSWTGVTEAFFGQGTRLTVV.